A selection of T cell receptor beta chains follows, all from one sample in a study of T cell responses to AZD1222 COVID-19 vaccine. Using immunoSEQ multiplex PCR, the repertoire was profiled, and TCRdb retains in-frame clones only, with some absent. The sample shows 150,000 or so clones, about 91% of them seen only once. Material: peripheral blood, obtained on day 0 of AZD1222 vaccination. These receptors were obtained from an adult in good health. Both conserved end residues are part of each CDR3. Fields, in order: D gene, V gene, clone size, J gene, CDR3 DNA, CDR3 protein. D genes are given only for firm matches. Size values are once, few and many counts, or a class for expanded clones, and some rows have none.

D gene: NA
V gene: TRBV10-3
clone size: once
J gene: TRBJ1-1
CDR3 DNA: TGTGCCATCCAAGGAACGGGGGAGACTGAAGCTTTCTTT
CDR3 protein: CAIQGTGETEAFF

D gene: NA
V gene: TRBV5-1
clone size: NA
J gene: TRBJ2-7
CDR3 DNA: TGCGCCAGCAGCTTAACAGGAGACTTAAGCTACGAGCAGTACTTC
CDR3 protein: CASSLTGDLSYEQYF

D gene: TRBD1
V gene: TRBV7-2
clone size: once
J gene: TRBJ2-7
CDR3 DNA: TGTGCCAGCAGCTTAAGGGGGCGGGACGAGCAGTACTTC
CDR3 protein: CASSLRGRDEQYF

D gene: NA
V gene: TRBV5-1
clone size: NA
J gene: TRBJ1-3
CDR3 DNA: TGCGCCAGCAGCTCCAGTGAGGAAACCGCCATATATTTT
CDR3 protein: CASSSSEETAIYF

D gene: TRBD1
V gene: TRBV5-4
clone size: NA
J gene: TRBJ1-6
CDR3 DNA: TGTGCCAGCAGAAGGGGACAGGGGAGCTCCTATAATTCACCCCTCCACTTT
CDR3 protein: CASRRGQGSSYNSPLHF

D gene: NA
V gene: TRBV11-2
clone size: NA
J gene: TRBJ2-7
CDR3 DNA: TGTGCCAGCAGCGTACAGGGTTCGCCGATCTCCTACGAGCAGTACTTC
CDR3 protein: CASSVQGSPISYEQYF

D gene: NA
V gene: TRBV3-1/TRBV3-2
clone size: once
J gene: TRBJ1-1
CDR3 DNA: TGTGCCAGCAGCCAAGATCTTGCTTTCGGAGCTTTCTTT
CDR3 protein: CASSQDLAFGAFF

D gene: TRBD1
V gene: TRBV5-1
clone size: NA
J gene: TRBJ1-2
CDR3 DNA: TGCGCCAGCAGCTGGGGACAGGGAAAGAACTATGGCTACACCTTC
CDR3 protein: CASSWGQGKNYGYTF

D gene: TRBD2
V gene: TRBV7-2
clone size: few
J gene: TRBJ2-1
CDR3 DNA: TGTGCCAGCAGCATGGGACTAGCGGGGGGCAATGAGCAGTTCTTC
CDR3 protein: CASSMGLAGGNEQFF

D gene: NA
V gene: TRBV5-8
clone size: many
J gene: TRBJ1-2
CDR3 DNA: TGTGCCAGCAGCAAAGAAGAGGCGAGGGGCTACACCTTC
CDR3 protein: CASSKEEARGYTF

D gene: NA
V gene: TRBV18
clone size: NA
J gene: TRBJ1-5
CDR3 DNA: TGTGCCAGCTCACCGGGAGGTGGTCAGCCCCAGCATTTT
CDR3 protein: CASSPGGGQPQHF

D gene: TRBD1
V gene: TRBV6-4
clone size: NA
J gene: TRBJ1-2
CDR3 DNA: TGTGCCAGCAGTGATACTGGGACAGGGAACTATGGCTACACCTTC
CDR3 protein: CASSDTGTGNYGYTF

D gene: TRBD1
V gene: TRBV5-6
clone size: few
J gene: TRBJ1-2
CDR3 DNA: TGTGCCAGCAGCAGACAGGGCGGGACTGGCTACACCTTC
CDR3 protein: CASSRQGGTGYTF

D gene: NA
V gene: TRBV18
clone size: NA
J gene: TRBJ1-3
CDR3 DNA: TGTGCCAGCTCACCAGCGGGTGGAAACACCATATATTTT
CDR3 protein: CASSPAGGNTIYF

D gene: NA
V gene: TRBV19
clone size: once
J gene: TRBJ1-5
CDR3 DNA: TGTGCCAGTACCTCGATTTTTTATAGCAATCAGCCCCAGCATTTT
CDR3 protein: CASTSIFYSNQPQHF

D gene: NA
V gene: TRBV30
clone size: once
J gene: TRBJ1-6
CDR3 DNA: TGTGCCGGCCTGGGACCGCGAAAAACCCTCCACTTT
CDR3 protein: CAGLGPRKTLHF

D gene: TRBD2
V gene: TRBV7-9
clone size: few
J gene: TRBJ2-3
CDR3 DNA: TGTGCCAGCAGTTTACCGGAGTTTTTGCGGGGGGGCAGGCCAGATACGCAGTATTTT
CDR3 protein: CASSLPEFLRGGRPDTQYF

D gene: NA
V gene: TRBV6-5
clone size: NA
J gene: TRBJ1-3
CDR3 DNA: TGTGCCACTACGAGCGGGGGGTCTGGAAACACCATATATTTT
CDR3 protein: CATTSGGSGNTIYF

D gene: NA
V gene: TRBV6-6
clone size: NA
J gene: TRBJ2-7
CDR3 DNA: TGTGCCAGCAGTTACTCGGGGAGACAGGAGCCTCAGTACTTC
CDR3 protein: CASSYSGRQEPQYF

D gene: TRBD1
V gene: TRBV11-2
clone size: NA
J gene: TRBJ1-1
CDR3 DNA: TGTGCCAGCAGAAAAGGGACAGAGCTCTTGAACACTGAAGCTTTCTTT
CDR3 protein: CASRKGTELLNTEAFF

D gene: NA
V gene: TRBV3-1/TRBV3-2
clone size: NA
J gene: TRBJ2-7
CDR3 DNA: TGTGCCAGCAGCCCCCGGGGGGCCCCCCTCTACGAGCAGTACTTC
CDR3 protein: CASSPRGAPLYEQYF

D gene: NA
V gene: TRBV9
clone size: NA
J gene: TRBJ2-7
CDR3 DNA: TGTGCCAGCAGCGTCACGGACACTACCTACGAGCAGTACTTC
CDR3 protein: CASSVTDTTYEQYF